One sample yielded the 6 T cell receptor beta chains listed below, sequenced in a study of identifying expanded T cells in peripheral blood. Profiling relied on immunoSEQ multiplex PCR, and the TCRdb table lists in-frame clones only, not all of them. The repertoire includes around 78,000 clones, 84% of them detected once, and 15% to 20% sits in the top ten. Sequences were obtained from blood. Source of these receptors: a person aged 18 to 70 in good health.

There are a few counts of this clone. This chain links TRBV10-3 with TRBJ1-1, with D unresolved. The V gene's germline CDR1 is ENHRY and CDR2 SYGVKD. The CDR3 is 16 residues long. V was shortened by 6 bases and J by 4 bases, with 21 bases between the two germline ends. This CDR3 is CAIRPTGPKRPTEAFF. The CDR3 region has the DNA TGTGCCATCAGGCCAACCGGGCCAAAAAGGCCCACTGAAGCTTTCTTT.

In DNA, the CDR3 is TGCGCCAGCAGCCCCAGGACTAGCGGGACCGATACGCAGTATTTT. Its protein is CASSPRTSGTDTQYF. The rearrangement uses TRBV4-3 and TRBJ2-3, with TRBD2 matching over 12 bases. V was pared by 4 bases and J by 6 bases, with 5 bases of the junction left unmatched. The CDR3 length is 15 residues. The V gene's germline CDR1 is LGHNA and CDR2 YSLEER.

This chain uses TRBV14 with TRBJ2-1; tentatively, D is TRBD1 or TRBD2 (5 bases each). V lost 3 bases to trimming and J lost 4 bases, with 13 bases between them. The CDR3 has 15 amino acids. Germline V gives CDR1 SGHDN, CDR2 FVKESK. The CDR3 region has the DNA TGTGCCAGCAGCCAGCTCCGGGACGTATACAATGAGCAGTTCTTC. Protein product: CASSQLRDVYNEQFF. Full variable domain (missing parts from reference TRBV14 and TRBJ2-1): EAGVTQFPSHSVIEKGQTVTLRCDPISGHDNLYWYRRVMGKEIKFLLHFVKESKQDESGMPNNRFLAERTGGTYSTLKVQPAELEDSGVYFCASSQLRDVYNEQFFGPGTRLTVL.

The J gene is TRBJ2-7, the V gene TRBV11-2; either TRBD1 or TRBD2 may fit D (5 bases each). Trimming took 2 bases from V and 4 from J, leaving 9 bases between them. Per the germline V gene, CDR1 is SGHAT and CDR2 is FQNNGV. This CDR3 has 13 amino acids. The CDR3 DNA reads as TGTGCCAGCAGCTTAAACGGGGCTTACGAGCAGTACTTC. Protein sequence: CASSLNGAYEQYF.

The chain has TRBV28 and TRBJ1-1; unclear D gene. The CDR3 sequence is 12 residues long. Trimming took 1 base from V and 2 from J, leaving 2 bases between them. Germline CDR1 and CDR2: MDHEN and SYDVKM. The CDR3 nucleotides are TGTGCCAGCAGTTTATTCAACACTGAAGCTTTCTTT. It encodes CASSLFNTEAFF.

This chain links TRBV19 with TRBJ1-5; 8 bases align to TRBD1. This CDR3 has 14 amino acids. After removal of 5 bases from V and 4 bases from J, the junction contained 4 bases not matched to a gene. Germline values: CDR1 LNHDA, CDR2 SQIVND (reference sequence). CDR3 nucleotides: TGTGCCAGTAGTGTTACAGGGGGGAATCAGCCCCAGCATTTT. Residues: CASSVTGGNQPQHF.